The 11 T cell receptor beta chains in this list originate from one sample, sequenced in a study of control samples from healthy donors and cancer patients. TCRdb's copy holds only in-frame clones and misses some; the assay was immunoSEQ multiplex PCR. Found here are approximately 160,000 clones, over 85% of them singletons; the top ten hold over 4%. The sequencing sample was made of blood. These receptors were taken from an older woman in good health.

V and J are TRBV6-5 and TRBJ1-2; D possibly corresponds to TRBD1 (5 bases). The CDR3 sequence is 11 residues long. The germline CDR1 and CDR2 sequences are MNHEY and SVGAGI. Trimming removed 8 bases from V and 4 bases from J, with 8 bases in between. The CDR3 loop reads CASGGGYGYTF. Written as DNA, the CDR3 is TGTGCCAGCGGGGGAGGCTATGGCTACACCTTC.

V and J are TRBV7-2 and TRBJ1-2, with D perhaps TRBD1 (5 bases). With 4 bases removed from V and 5 bases from J, the gap between germline ends came to 20 bases. Germline V gene data show CDR1 as SGHTA and CDR2 as FQGNSA. This CDR3 is built from 16 residues. CDR3 coding DNA: TGTGCCAGCAGCTCGGGGGAGTGGGGCAGGGAATATGGCTACACCTTC. Translated: CASSSGEWGREYGYTF.

The V call is TRBV6-5, the J call TRBJ1-1, with a weak D call TRBD1 (6 bases). The CDR3 loop spans 12 amino acids. Germline V gene sequence: CDR1 MNHEY, CDR2 SVGAGI. V lost 3 bases to trimming and J lost 8 bases, with 10 bases between them. The CDR3 bases are TGTGCCAGCAGTTATCAAGGGGGGGAAGCTTTCTTT. Amino acid sequence: CASSYQGGEAFF.

This chain connects TRBV7-2 to TRBJ1-5; TRBD1 aligns across 7 bases. Germline lookup yields CDR1 SGHTA and CDR2 FQGNSA. Trimming removed 5 bases from V and 5 bases from J; junction bases left unmatched: 6. The CDR3 contains 14 residues. The CDR3 loop reads CASSLPGGDQPQHF. DNA of the CDR3: TGTGCCAGCAGCCTCCCAGGGGGGGATCAGCCCCAGCATTTT. Based on the CDR3 plus reference TRBV7-2 and TRBJ1-5, the full variable domain is GAGVSQSPSNKVTEKGKDVELRCDPISGHTALYWYRQSLGQGLEFLIYFQGNSAPDKSGLPSDRFSAERTGGSVSTLTIQRTQQEDSAVYLCASSLPGGDQPQHFGDGTRLSIL.

This clone was recorded once. V gene TRBV6-2 or TRBV6-3 combines with J gene TRBJ1-2, with D perhaps matching TRBD1 (6 bases). V gave up 6 bases and J gave up 6 bases, with 14 bases separating them. CDR3 length: 13 residues. The germline V gene encodes CDR1 MNHEY and CDR2 SVGEGT. CDR3 region: CASSSFRGHGYTF. DNA for the CDR3: TGTGCCAGCAGCTCATTCAGGGGACATGGCTACACCTTC.

The gene calls are TRBV18 and TRBJ2-7; 10 positions match TRBD2. The CDR3 extends over 15 amino acids. With 3 bases clipped from V and 2 bases from J, the junction kept 4 bases outside the gene matches. The germline gives CDR1 KGHSH, CDR2 LQKENI. This chain's CDR3 is CASSPLAGGPYEQYF. CDR3 DNA sequence: TGTGCCAGCTCACCCTTAGCGGGGGGCCCCTACGAGCAGTACTTC.

This clone was seen just once. This chain joins TRBV7-2 and TRBJ2-7; tentative D call: TRBD1 (6 bases). Trimming cost V 2 bases and J 5 bases, with 13 bases left between them. The length of the CDR3 is 14 residues. Germline assignment: CDR1 SGHTA and CDR2 FQGNSA. The CDR3 nucleotides read TGTGCCAGCAGCTTATTTAGGGGGAGCAACGAGCAGTACTTC. Its protein product is CASSLFRGSNEQYF.

The chain is built from TRBV5-4 and TRBJ2-7; the D gene is possibly TRBD2 (5 bases). V lost 0 bases to trimming and J lost 5 bases, with 12 bases between them. Germline V gives CDR1 SGHNT, CDR2 YYREEE (reference sequence). This CDR3 region has 14 residues. CDR3 nucleotide sequence: TGTGCCAGCAGCTTGGCGGGCGGGTTCCACGAGCAGTACTTC. This codes for CASSLAGGFHEQYF. The whole variable domain, filled in from reference TRBV5-4 and TRBJ2-7, reads ETGVTQSPTHLIKTRGQQVTLRCSSQSGHNTVSWYQQALGQGPQFIFQYYREEENGRGNFPPRFSGLQFPNYSSELNVNALELDDSALYLCASSLAGGFHEQYFGPGTRLTVT.

The chain uses TRBV18 and TRBJ2-3, with TRBD2 matching 8 bases. The germline V gene has CDR1 KGHSH and CDR2 LQKENI. The CDR3 is 18 amino acids. With V trimmed by 0 bases and J by 3 bases, 11 bases remained unmatched. The CDR3 spells CASSPPGGGRGSTDTQYF. The CDR3 bases are TGTGCCAGCTCACCACCGGGCGGGGGGCGAGGCTCTACAGATACGCAGTATTTT.

The CDR3 coding sequence is TGTGCCAGCAGCGTTGGGGACGTTCAGCCCCAGCATTTT. Its protein product is CASSVGDVQPQHF. V usage is TRBV9 and J usage is TRBJ1-5; possibly TRBD1 for D (5 bases). Looked up from germline, CDR1 is SGDLS and CDR2 is YYNGEE. The CDR3 is made up of 13 amino acids. Trimming shortened V by 2 bases and J by 6 bases, and 9 bases separated the two germline ends. The variable domain in full, completed from reference TRBV9 and TRBJ1-5, reads DSGVTQTPKHLITATGQRVTLRCSPRSGDLSVYWYQQSLDQGLQFLIQYYNGEERAKGNILERFSAQQFPDLHSELNLSSLELGDSALYFCASSVGDVQPQHFGDGTRLSIL.

V and J are TRBV20-1 and TRBJ1-2; D gene ambiguous. Germline V CDR1 and CDR2: DFQATT, SNEGSKA (reference sequence). With 3 bases removed from V and 5 bases from J, the gap between germline ends came to 7 bases. The CDR3 is 11 residues long. In DNA, the CDR3 is TGCAGTGCTAGGAGTCCGTATGGCTACACCTTC. Amino acids: CSARSPYGYTF.